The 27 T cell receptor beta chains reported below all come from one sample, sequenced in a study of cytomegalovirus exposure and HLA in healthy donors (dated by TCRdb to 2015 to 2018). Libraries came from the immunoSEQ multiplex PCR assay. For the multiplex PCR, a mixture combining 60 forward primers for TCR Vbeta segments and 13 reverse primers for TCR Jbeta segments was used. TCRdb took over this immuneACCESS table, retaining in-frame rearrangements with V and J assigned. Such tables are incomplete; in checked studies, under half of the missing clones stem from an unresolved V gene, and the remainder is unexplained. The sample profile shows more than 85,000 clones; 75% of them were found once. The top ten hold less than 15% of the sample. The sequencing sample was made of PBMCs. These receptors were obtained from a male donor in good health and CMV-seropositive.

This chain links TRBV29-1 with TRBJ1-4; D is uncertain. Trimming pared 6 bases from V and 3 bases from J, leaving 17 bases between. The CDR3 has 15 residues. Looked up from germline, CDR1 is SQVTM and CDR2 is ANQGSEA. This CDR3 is CSVQSGEFANEKLFF. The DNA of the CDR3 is TGCAGCGTCCAAAGTGGGGAGTTCGCTAATGAAAAACTGTTTTTT. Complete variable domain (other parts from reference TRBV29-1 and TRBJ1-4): SAVISQKPSRDICQRGTSLTIQCQVDSQVTMMFWYRQQPGQSLTLIATANQGSEATYESGFVIDKFPISRPNLTFSTLTVSNMSPEDSSIYLCSVQSGEFANEKLFFGSGTQLSVL.

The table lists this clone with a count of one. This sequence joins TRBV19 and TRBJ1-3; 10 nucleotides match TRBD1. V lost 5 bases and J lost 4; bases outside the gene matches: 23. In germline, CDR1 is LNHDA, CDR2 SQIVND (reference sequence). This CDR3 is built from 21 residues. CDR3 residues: CASSSPSRQGAFVVSGNTIYF. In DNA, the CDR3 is TGTGCCAGTAGTTCCCCCTCTCGACAGGGGGCGTTCGTCGTATCAGGAAACACCATATATTTT.

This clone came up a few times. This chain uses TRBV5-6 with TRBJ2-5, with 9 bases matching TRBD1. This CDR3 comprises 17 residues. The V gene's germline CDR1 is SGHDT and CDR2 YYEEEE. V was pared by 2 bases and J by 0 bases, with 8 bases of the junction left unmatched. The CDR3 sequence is CASSFDRGTLYQETQYF. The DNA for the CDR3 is TGTGCCAGCAGCTTCGACAGGGGGACTTTGTACCAAGAGACCCAGTACTTC.

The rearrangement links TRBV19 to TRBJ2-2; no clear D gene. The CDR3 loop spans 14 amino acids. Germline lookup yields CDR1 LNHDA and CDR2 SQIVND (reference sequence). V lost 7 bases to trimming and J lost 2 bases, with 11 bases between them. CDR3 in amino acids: CASTEQKNTGELFF. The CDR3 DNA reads TGTGCCAGTACGGAACAGAAAAACACCGGGGAGCTGTTTTTT.

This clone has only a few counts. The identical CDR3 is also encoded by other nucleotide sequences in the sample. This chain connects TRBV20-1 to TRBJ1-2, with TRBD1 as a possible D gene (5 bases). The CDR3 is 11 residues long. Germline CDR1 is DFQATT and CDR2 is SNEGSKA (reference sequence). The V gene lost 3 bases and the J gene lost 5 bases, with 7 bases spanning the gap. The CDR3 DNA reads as TGCAGTGCTAGTGACAGATATGGCTACACCTTC. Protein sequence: CSASDRYGYTF.

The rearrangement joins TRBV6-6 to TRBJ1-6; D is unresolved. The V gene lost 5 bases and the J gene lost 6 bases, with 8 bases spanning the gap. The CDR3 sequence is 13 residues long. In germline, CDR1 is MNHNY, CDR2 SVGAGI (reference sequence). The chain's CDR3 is CASSQNLNSPLHF. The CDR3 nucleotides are TGTGCCAGCAGTCAGAATCTTAATTCACCCCTCCACTTT.

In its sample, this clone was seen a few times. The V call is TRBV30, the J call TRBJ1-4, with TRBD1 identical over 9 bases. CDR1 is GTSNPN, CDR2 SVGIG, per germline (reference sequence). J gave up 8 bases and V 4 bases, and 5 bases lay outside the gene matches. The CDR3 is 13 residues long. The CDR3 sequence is CAWTSTGGEKLFF. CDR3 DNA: TGTGCCTGGACCTCGACAGGGGGGGAAAAACTGTTTTTT.

CDR3 amino acids: CASSPGGDGSYEQYF. For the CDR3, the DNA is TGTGCCAGCAGCCCGGGGGGGGACGGTTCCTACGAGCAGTACTTC. V usage is TRBV5-6 and J usage is TRBJ2-7, with TRBD2 matching 8 bases. Unmatched junction bases numbered 7, after V lost 4 bases and J lost 1 base. CDR3 length: 15 amino acids. Looked up from germline, CDR1 is SGHDT and CDR2 is YYEEEE.

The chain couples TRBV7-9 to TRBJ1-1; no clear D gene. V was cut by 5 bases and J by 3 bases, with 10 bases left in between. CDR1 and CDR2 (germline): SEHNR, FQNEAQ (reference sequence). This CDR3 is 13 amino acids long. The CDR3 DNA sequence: TGTGCCAGCAGCCCAAGCTCGGACACTGAAGCTTTCTTT. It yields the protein CASSPSSDTEAFF.

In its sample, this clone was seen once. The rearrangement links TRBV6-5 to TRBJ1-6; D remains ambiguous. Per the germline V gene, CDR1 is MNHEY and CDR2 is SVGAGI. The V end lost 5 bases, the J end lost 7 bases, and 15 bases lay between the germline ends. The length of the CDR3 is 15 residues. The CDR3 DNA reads TGTGCCAGCAGTCTCGGCAGCCTCGGGAATTCACCCCTCCACTTT. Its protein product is CASSLGSLGNSPLHF.

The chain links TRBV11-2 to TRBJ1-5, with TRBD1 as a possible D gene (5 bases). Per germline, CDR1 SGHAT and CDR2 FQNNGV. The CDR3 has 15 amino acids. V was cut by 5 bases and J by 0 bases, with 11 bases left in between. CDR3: CASSQGQTSNQPQHF. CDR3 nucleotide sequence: TGTGCCAGCAGCCAGGGCCAGACTAGCAATCAGCCCCAGCATTTT.

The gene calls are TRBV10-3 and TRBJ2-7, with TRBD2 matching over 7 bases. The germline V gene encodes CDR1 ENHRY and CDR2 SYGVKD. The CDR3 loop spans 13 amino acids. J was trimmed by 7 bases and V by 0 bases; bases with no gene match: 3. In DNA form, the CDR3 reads TGTGCCATCAGTGAGTCCGGGCGGGAGGAGCAGTACTTC. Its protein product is CAISESGREEQYF.

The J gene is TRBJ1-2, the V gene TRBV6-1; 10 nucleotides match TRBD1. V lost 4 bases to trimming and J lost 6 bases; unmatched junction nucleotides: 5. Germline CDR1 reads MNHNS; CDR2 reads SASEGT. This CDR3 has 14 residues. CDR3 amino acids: CASSVRDRGHGYTF. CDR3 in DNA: TGTGCCAGCAGTGTACGGGACAGGGGACATGGCTACACCTTC.

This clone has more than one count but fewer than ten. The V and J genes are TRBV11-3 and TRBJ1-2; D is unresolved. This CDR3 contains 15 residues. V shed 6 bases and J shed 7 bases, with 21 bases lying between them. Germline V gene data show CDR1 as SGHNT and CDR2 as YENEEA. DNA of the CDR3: TGTGCCAGCAGTTCACCTAGACTCTACCCCCGTGGCTACACCTTC. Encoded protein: CASSSPRLYPRGYTF.

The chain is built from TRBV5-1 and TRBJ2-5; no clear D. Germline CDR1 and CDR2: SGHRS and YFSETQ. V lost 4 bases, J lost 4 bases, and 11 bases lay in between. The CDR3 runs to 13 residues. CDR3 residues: CASSNKTPETQYF. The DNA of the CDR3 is TGCGCCAGCAGCAACAAAACCCCAGAGACCCAGTACTTC.

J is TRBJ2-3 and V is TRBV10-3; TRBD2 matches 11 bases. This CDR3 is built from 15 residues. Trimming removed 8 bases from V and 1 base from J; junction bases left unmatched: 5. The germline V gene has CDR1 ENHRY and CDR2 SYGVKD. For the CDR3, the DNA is TGTGCCATCGGCATAGCGGGGGGGGGCACAGATACGCAGTATTTT. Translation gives CAIGIAGGGTDTQYF.

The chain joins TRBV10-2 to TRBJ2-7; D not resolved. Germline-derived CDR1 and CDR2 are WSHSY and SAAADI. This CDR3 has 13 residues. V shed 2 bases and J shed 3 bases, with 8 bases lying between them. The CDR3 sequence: CASSEAPSYEQYF. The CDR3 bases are TGCGCCAGCAGTGAGGCGCCGAGCTACGAGCAGTACTTC.

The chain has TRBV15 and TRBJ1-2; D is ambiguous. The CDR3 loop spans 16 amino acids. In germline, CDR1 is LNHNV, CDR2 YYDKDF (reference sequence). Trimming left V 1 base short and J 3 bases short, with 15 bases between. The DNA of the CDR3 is TGTGCCACCAGCAGAGGAGCTCTAAACCGATACTATGGCTACACCTTC. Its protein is CATSRGALNRYYGYTF.

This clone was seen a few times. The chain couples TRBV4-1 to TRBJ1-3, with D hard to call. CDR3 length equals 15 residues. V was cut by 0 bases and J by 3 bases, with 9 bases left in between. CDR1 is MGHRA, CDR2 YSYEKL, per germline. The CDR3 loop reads CASSQDREIGNTIYF. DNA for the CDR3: TGCGCCAGCAGCCAAGATAGGGAGATTGGAAACACCATATATTTT.

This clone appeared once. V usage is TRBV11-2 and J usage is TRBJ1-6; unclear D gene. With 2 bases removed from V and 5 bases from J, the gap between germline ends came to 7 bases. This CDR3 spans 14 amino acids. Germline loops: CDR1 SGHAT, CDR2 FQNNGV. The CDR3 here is CASSLNSHNSPLHF. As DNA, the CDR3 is TGTGCCAGCAGCTTAAACAGTCATAATTCACCCCTCCACTTT.

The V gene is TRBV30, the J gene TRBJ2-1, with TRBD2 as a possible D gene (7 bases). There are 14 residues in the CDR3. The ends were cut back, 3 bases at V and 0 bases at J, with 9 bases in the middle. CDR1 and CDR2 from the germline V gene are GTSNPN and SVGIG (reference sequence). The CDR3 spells CAWSGGRSYNEQFF. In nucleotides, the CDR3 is TGTGCCTGGAGCGGGGGGCGCTCCTACAATGAGCAGTTCTTC. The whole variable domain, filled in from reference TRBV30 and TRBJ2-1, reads SQTIHQWPATLVQPVGSPLSLECTVEGTSNPNLYWYRQAAGRGLQLLFYSVGIGQISSEVPQNLSASRPQDRQFILSSKKLLLSDSGFYLCAWSGGRSYNEQFFGPGTRLTVL.

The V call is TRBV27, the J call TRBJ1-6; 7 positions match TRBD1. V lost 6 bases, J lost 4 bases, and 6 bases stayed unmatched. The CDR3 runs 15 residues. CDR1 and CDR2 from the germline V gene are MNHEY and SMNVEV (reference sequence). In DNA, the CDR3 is TGTGCCAGCAGCCCTTGGACAGGATATAATTCACCCCTCCACTTT. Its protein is CASSPWTGYNSPLHF.

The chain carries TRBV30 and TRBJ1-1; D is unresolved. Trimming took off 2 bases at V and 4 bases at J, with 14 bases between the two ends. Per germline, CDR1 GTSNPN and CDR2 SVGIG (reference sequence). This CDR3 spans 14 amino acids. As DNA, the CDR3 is TGTGCCTGGAGTTCCCGAACTGGAGGCACTGAAGCTTTCTTT. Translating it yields CAWSSRTGGTEAFF.

This chain's CDR3 is CARRESGELFF. CDR3 coding DNA: TGTGCCCGGCGGGAATCCGGGGAGCTGTTTTTT. The rearrangement uses TRBV30 and TRBJ2-2, with D possibly being TRBD2 (6 bases). The CDR3 contains 11 residues. Trimming took off 8 bases at V and 6 bases at J, with 10 bases between the two ends. Germline V gene lookup returns CDR1 GTSNPN and CDR2 SVGIG (reference sequence).

CDR3 nucleotides: TGTGCCAGCAGCCAAGGCCAGGGGATCAATCAGCCCCAGCATTTT. Translation gives CASSQGQGINQPQHF. The genes are TRBV4-2 and TRBJ1-5; a weak D match, TRBD1 (6 bases). This CDR3 has 15 amino acids. CDR1 and CDR2 (germline): LGHNA, YNFKEQ. V was pared by 1 base and J by 3 bases, with 10 bases between.

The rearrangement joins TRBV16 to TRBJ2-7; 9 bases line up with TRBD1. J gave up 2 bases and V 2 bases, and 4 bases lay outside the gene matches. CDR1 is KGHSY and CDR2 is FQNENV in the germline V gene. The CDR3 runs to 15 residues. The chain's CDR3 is CASSQGGQGTYEQYF. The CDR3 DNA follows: TGTGCCAGCAGCCAAGGGGGACAGGGAACCTACGAGCAGTACTTC. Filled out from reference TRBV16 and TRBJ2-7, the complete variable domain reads GEEVAQTPKHLVRGEGQKAKLYCAPIKGHSYVFWYQQVLKNEFKFLISFQNENVFDETGMPKERFSAKCLPNSPCSLEIQATKLEDSAVYFCASSQGGQGTYEQYFGPGTRLTVT.

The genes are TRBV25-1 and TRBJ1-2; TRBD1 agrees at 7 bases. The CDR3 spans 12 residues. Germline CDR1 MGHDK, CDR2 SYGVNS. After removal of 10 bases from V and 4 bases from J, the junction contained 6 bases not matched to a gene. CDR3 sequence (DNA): TGTGCCACCCGACAGGGCGGCTATGGCTACACCTTC. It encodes CATRQGGYGYTF.